This TCR beta chain was sequenced during a study of T cells in Graves' hyperthyroidism and ophthalmopathy. RNA transcripts provided the source from which TCR beta CDR3 regions were amplified. TCR CDR3 underwent first-round RT-PCR with the HTBI primer set. TCRdb analysed the multiplex PCR reads with MiXCR anew, one entry per CDR3 protein. The profile shows more than 450,000 distinct CDR3 sequences, around 15% of them singletons. This clonotype showed up just a few times. The TCR originated in a woman aged 40 to 49 with Graves' hyperthyroidism. The sequenced sample consisted of blood.

CDR3 sequence: CASSYSDTGNEKLFF. The CDR3 region has the DNA TGTGCCAGCAGTTACTCAGACACAGGGAATGAAAAACTGTTTTTT. The genes are TRBV6-5 and TRBJ1-4; D perhaps matches TRBD1 (6 bases). This CDR3 has 15 residues. From germline, CDR1 is MNHEY and CDR2 SVGAGI. V dropped 0 bases and J dropped 5 bases, with 10 bases sitting between them.